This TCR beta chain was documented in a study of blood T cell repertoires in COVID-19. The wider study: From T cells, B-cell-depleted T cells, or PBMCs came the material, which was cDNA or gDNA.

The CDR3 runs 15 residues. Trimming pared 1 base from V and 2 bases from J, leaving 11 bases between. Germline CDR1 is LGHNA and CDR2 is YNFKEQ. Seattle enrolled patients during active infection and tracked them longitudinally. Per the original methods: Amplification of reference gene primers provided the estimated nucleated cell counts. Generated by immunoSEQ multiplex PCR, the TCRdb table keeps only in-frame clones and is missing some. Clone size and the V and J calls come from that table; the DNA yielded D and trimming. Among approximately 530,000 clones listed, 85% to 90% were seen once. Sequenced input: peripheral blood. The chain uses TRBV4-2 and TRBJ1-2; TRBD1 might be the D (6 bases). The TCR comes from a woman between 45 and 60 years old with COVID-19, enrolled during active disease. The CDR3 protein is CASSQALQGNYGYTF. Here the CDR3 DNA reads TGTGCCAGCAGCCAAGCCCTCCAGGGGAACTATGGCTACACCTTC.